This entry concerns a single T cell receptor (beta chain). Other DNA sequences within the sample encode an identical CDR3. The V and J ends lost 6 bases and 4 bases, in that order; junction bases with no gene match: 6. The CDR3 spans 15 residues. Germline CDR1 SGHRS, CDR2 YFSETQ. Study processing details: Estimation of nucleated cell counts relied on the amplification of reference gene primers. Method: immunoSEQ multiplex PCR; TCRdb's copy keeps in-frame clones and lacks some. V and J calls and clone size are those listed in that table; D and trimming were worked out from the DNA. The profile shows approximately 210,000 clones, just under 85% of them singletons. This record belongs to a study of blood T cell repertoires in COVID-19. On the study more broadly: Acute and convalescent COVID-19 samples came from the United States, Italy and Spain. PBMCs, B-cell-depleted T cells, or T cells provided the cDNA or gDNA that made up the material.

Material for sequencing was peripheral blood. J is TRBJ2-1 and V is TRBV5-1, with 11 bases matching TRBD1. The sequence derives from a woman aged 70-85 years with active or convalescent COVID-19. The CDR3: CASIPGTGGYNEQFF. CDR3 sequence (DNA): TGCGCCAGCATCCCCGGGACAGGGGGTTACAATGAGCAGTTCTTC.